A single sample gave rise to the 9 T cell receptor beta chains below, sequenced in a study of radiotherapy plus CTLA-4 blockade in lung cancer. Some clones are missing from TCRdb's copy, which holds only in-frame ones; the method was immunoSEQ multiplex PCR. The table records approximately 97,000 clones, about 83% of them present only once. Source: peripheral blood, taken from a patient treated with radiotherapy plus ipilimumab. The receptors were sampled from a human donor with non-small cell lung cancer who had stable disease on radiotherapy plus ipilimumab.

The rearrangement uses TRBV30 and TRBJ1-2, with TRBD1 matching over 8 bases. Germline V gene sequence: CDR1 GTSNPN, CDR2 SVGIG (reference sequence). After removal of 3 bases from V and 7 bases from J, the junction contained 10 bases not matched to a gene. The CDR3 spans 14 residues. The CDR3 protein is CAWRTQGAVSGYTF. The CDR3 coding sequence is TGTGCCTGGAGAACGCAGGGGGCGGTGAGTGGCTACACCTTC.

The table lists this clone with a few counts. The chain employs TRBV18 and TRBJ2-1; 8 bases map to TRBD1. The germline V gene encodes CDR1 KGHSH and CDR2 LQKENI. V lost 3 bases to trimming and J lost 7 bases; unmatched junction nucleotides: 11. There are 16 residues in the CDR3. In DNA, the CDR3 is TGTGCCAGCTCACCCAGTACGGGACAGGCCTCTAATGAGCAGTTCTTC. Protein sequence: CASSPSTGQASNEQFF.

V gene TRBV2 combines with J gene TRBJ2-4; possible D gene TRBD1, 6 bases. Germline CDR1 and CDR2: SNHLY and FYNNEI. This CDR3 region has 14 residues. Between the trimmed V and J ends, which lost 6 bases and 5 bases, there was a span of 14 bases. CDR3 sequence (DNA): TGTGCCAGCAGACCCAGGGGATCCGAAAACATTCAGTACTTC. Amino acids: CASRPRGSENIQYF.

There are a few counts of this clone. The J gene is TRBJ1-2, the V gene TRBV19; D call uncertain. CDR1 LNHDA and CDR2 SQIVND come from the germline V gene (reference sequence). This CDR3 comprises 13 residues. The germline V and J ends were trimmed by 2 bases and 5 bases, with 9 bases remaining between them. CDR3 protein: CASSIRQYYGYTF. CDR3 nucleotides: TGTGCCAGTAGTATACGCCAATATTATGGCTACACCTTC.

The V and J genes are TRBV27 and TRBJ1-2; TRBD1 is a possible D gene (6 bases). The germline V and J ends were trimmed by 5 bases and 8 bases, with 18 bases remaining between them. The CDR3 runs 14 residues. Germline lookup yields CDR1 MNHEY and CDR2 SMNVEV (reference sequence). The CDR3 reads CASSPLRGLMGYTF. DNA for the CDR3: TGTGCCAGCAGTCCCCTCAGGGGATTGATGGGCTACACCTTC.

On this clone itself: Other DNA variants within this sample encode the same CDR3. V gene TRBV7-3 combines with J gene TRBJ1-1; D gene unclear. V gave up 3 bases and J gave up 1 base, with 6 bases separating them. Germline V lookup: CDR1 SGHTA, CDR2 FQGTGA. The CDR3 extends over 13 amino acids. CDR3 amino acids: CASSLSQNTEAFF. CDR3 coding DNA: TGTGCCAGCAGCTTGAGCCAGAACACTGAAGCTTTCTTT.

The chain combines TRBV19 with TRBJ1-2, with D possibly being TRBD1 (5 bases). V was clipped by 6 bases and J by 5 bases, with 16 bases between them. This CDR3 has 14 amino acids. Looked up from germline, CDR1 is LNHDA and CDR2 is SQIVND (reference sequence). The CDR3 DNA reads TGTGCCAGTAGGACAGACAGCCGAGGATATGGCTACACCTTC. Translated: CASRTDSRGYGYTF.

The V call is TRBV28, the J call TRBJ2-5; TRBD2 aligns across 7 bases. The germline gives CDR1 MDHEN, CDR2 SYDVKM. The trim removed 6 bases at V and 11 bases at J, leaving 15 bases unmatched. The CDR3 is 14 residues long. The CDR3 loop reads CASRRLAARSEQYF. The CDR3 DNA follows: TGTGCCAGCAGAAGACTAGCCGCCCGGAGTGAGCAGTACTTC.

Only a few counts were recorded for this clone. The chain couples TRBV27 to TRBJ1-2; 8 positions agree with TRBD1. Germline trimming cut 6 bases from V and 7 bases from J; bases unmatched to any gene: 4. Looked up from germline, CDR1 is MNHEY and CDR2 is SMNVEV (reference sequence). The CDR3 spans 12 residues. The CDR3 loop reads CASRIGQGGYTF. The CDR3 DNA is TGTGCCAGCAGGATAGGACAGGGTGGCTACACCTTC.